The sequence of this T cell receptor beta chain was determined in a study of graft-versus-host responses after intestinal transplantation. The CDR3 totals 17 residues. Per the germline V gene, CDR1 is MGHRA and CDR2 is YSYEKL. The junction had 15 bases not matched to a gene; V was cut back by 2 bases and J by 5 bases. This clone occurred a few times. Its target is not known. Study-wide findings and caveats: Peak circulating GvH clone levels were associated with early post-transplant HvG declines. The marrow of recipients harbored GvH clones, and ileum or blood showed some of them first.

Using immunoSEQ multiplex PCR, the repertoire was profiled, and TCRdb retains in-frame clones only, with some absent. The table includes about 90,000 clones, around 83% detected once. The receptor was derived from a human donor who received an intestinal transplant. The V gene is TRBV4-1, the J gene TRBJ2-7, with 7 bases that match TRBD1. Material: unstimulated CD4+ T cells sorted from spleen or lymph node cells, obtained before intestinal transplant. Here the CDR3 DNA reads TGCGCCAGCAGCCAACTAATTATAAGCTTGACAGGGAACGAGCAGTACTTC. Protein: CASSQLIISLTGNEQYF.